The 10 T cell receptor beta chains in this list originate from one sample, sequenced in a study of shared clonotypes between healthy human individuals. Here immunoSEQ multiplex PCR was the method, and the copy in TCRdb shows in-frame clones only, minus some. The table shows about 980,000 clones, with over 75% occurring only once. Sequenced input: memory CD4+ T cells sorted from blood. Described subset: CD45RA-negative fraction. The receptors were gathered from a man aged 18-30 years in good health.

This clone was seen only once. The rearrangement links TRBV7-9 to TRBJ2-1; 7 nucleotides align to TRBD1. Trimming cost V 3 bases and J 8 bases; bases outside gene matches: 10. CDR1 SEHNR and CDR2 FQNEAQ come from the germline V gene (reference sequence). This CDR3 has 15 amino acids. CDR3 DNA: TGTGCCAGCAGCTTGTTGGACAGGTATCTCGATGAGCAGTTCTTC. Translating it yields CASSLLDRYLDEQFF.

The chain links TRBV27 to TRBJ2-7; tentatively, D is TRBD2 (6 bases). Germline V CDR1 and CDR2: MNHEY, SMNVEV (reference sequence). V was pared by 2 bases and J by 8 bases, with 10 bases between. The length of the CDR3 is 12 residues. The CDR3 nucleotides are TGTGCCAGCAGTTTAGAGGGCGGGAAGCAGTACTTC. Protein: CASSLEGGKQYF.

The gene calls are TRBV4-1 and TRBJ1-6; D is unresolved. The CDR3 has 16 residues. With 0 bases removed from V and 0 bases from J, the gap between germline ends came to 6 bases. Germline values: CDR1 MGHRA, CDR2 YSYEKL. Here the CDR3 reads CASSQDRSSYNSPLHF. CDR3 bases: TGCGCCAGCAGCCAAGATAGGAGCTCCTATAATTCACCCCTCCACTTT.

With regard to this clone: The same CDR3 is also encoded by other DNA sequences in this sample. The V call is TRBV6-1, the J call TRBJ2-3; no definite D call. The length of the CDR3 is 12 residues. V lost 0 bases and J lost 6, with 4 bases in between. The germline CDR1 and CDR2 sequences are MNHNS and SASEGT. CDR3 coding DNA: TGTGCCAGCAGTGAAGCTGGGGATACGCAGTATTTT. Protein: CASSEAGDTQYF.

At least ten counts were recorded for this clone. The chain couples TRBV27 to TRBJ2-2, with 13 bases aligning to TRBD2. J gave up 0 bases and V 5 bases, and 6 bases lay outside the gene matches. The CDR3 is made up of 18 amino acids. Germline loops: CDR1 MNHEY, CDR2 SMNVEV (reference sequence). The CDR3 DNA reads TGTGCCAGCAGTATGGGGACTAGCGGGAACGCGAACACCGGGGAGCTGTTTTTT. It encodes CASSMGTSGNANTGELFF.

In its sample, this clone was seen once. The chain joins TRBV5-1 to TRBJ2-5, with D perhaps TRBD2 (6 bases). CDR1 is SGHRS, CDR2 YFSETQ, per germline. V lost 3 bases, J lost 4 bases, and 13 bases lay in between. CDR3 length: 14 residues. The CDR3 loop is CASSSEGGRETQYF. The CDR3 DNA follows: TGCGCCAGCAGCTCGGAGGGCGGTCGAGAGACCCAGTACTTC.

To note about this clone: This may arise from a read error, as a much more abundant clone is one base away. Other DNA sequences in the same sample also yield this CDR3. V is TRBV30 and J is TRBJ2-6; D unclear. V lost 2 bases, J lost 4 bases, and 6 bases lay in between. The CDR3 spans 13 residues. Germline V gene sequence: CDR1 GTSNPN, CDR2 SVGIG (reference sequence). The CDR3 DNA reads TGTGCCTGGAGTCCCGGGGGGGCCAACGTCCTGACTTTC. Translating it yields CAWSPGGANVLTF.

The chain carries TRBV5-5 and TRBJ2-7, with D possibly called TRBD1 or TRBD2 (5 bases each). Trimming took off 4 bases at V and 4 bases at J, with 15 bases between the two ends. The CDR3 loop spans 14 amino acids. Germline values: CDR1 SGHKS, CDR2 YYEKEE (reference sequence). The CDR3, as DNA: TGTGCCAGCAGCCCGGGGACCGGCTTTTACGAGCAGTACTTC. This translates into CASSPGTGFYEQYF.

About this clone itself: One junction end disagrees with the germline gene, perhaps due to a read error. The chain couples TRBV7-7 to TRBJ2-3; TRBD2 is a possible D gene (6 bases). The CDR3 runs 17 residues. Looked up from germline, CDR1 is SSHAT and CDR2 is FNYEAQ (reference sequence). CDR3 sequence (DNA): TGTGCTAGCAGCTTAGGTTCCGGCGGAGGGAGCACAGATACGCAGTATTTT. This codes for CASSLGSGGGSTDTQYF. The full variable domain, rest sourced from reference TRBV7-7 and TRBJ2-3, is GAGVSQSPRYKVTKRGQDVTLRCDPISSHATLYWYQQALGQGPEFLTYFNYEAQPDKSGLPSDRFSAERPEGSISTLTIQRTEQRDSAMYRCASSLGSGGGSTDTQYFGPGTRLTVL.

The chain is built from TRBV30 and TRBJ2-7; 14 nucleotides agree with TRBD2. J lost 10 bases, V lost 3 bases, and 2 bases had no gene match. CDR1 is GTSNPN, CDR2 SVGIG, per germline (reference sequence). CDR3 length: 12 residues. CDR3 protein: CAWRGLAGEQYF. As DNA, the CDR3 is TGTGCCTGGAGGGGACTAGCGGGAGAACAGTACTTC. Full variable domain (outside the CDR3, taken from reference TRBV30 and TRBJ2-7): SQTIHQWPATLVQPVGSPLSLECTVEGTSNPNLYWYRQAAGRGLQLLFYSVGIGQISSEVPQNLSASRPQDRQFILSSKKLLLSDSGFYLCAWRGLAGEQYFGPGTRLTVT.